The source of this T cell receptor (beta chain) is a study of blood T cell repertoires in COVID-19. Libraries were prepared by immunoSEQ multiplex PCR; TCRdb keeps only in-frame clonotypes and omits some of them. This sample has some 320,000 clones, with 85% found just once. Trimming removed 11 bases from V and 2 bases from J; junction bases left unmatched: 2. This CDR3 spans 12 amino acids. From germline, CDR1 is SNHLY and CDR2 FYNNEI. Sequenced: PBMCs or T cells enriched from blood (not recorded which). V and J are TRBV2 and TRBJ2-3; 9 positions match TRBD2. This TCR was sampled from a woman in her twenties or thirties who had been exposed to COVID-19. CDR3 DNA: TGTGCCGCGGGGGGGAACACAGATACGCAGTATTTT. Amino acid sequence: CAAGGNTDTQYF.